This T cell receptor (beta chain) was documented in a study of glioma-infiltrating T cells after dendritic cell vaccination (TCRdb year 2016). For context, the study as a whole: The cohort included some 15 glioblastoma patients drawn from Phase I and II dendritic cell vaccination trials, of whom 9 were newly diagnosed and 6 had recurrent disease. Between the early 2000s and the early 2010s, the patients were given dendritic cell vaccination pulsed with autologous tumor lysate. To make the vaccine, monocyte-derived dendritic cells were cultured for about seven days with IL-4 and GM-CSF and then pulsed overnight with autologous tumor lysate. Each patient was given three intradermal dendritic cell vaccine injections, spaced two weeks apart, in the arm below the axilla. In glioblastoma patients vaccinated with dendritic cells, deep sequencing of TCR beta CDR3 regions served to measure tumor-infiltrating lymphocyte content and to compare repertoires between tumor and blood. TCR sequencing metrics, including TIL content and tumor-blood repertoire overlap, were correlated with survival after dendritic cell vaccination. Here is what the overall study found, with its caveats: No direct relationship between TCR clonality and survival was found, suggesting a diverse polyclonal response may matter. Higher estimated pretreatment TIL content predicted longer time to progression and overall survival after dendritic cell vaccination. The response model built on TCR overlap across three groups was characterized as speculative, with prospective validation still needed. The cohort was small and heterogeneous, few patients had complete blood and tumor sets, and even fewer had initial-recurrent tumor pairs.

The CDR3 sequence holds 16 residues, the cysteine and phenylalanine included. Only the CDR3 DNA is retained, 48 bases long and in frame from the first base. CDR1 and CDR2 are drawn from the germline V gene: SGHRS, YFSETQ. The trim is 4 bases for V and 2 bases for J, with a gap of 17 bases between the germline ends. TCRB CDR3 regions were amplified from about 2 ug genomic DNA, or all available DNA if less, using the immunoSEQ assay. For multiplex PCR, 60 forward primers for TCR V beta segments and 13 reverse primers for J beta segments were used. Synthetic control templates were spiked into each sample at limiting dilution to estimate reads per starting template. Sequencing produced 87 bp reads on the Illumina HiSeq System. The authors processed their data as follows. PCR and sequencing errors were removed by a nearest neighbor algorithm that merged closely related sequences. TCR overlap was measured as the percentage of unique tumor TCR beta sequences also present in the same patient's peripheral blood. TCRdb limited this immuneACCESS table to in-frame rearrangements with V and J called. A share of clones is missing; checked studies link under half to unresolved V genes, and the rest is unexplained. The DNA gave D and trimming, while V, J and clone size come from that table. The sample profile shows under 40,000 clones; over 90% of them were found once. The biggest ten clones account for less than 2.5% of the sample.

A few counts support this clone. This clone's antigen is unknown. Base-call qualities are not available, and no considerably larger clone is one nucleotide away. Patients were selected on the basis of adequate residual fresh-frozen tumor tissue and more than two years of available survival data. Although molecular status otherwise differed among the glioblastoma patients, no patient had an isocitrate dehydrogenase mutation. PBMC collection took place before vaccination, two weeks after the third vaccination, and at tumor progression if progression occurred. The Qiagen DNeasy Blood extraction Kit was used to extract genomic DNA.

The sequence derives from a human donor with glioblastoma. The rearrangement combines TRBV5-1 with TRBJ2-3; a tentative D call is TRBD2 (6 bases match). The sample consisted of blood, taken before dendritic cell vaccination. The CDR3 amino acid sequence is: CASSLNPGLDTDTQYF. The nucleotide sequence is TGCGCCAGCAGCCTTAACCCGGGACTCGACACAGATACGCAGTATTTT.